This is a list of T cell receptor beta chains from one sample in a study of radiotherapy plus CTLA-4 blockade in lung cancer. The assay was immunoSEQ multiplex PCR, and TCRdb's table has in-frame clones only and misses some. The sample lists around 49,000 clones, around 83% seen once, with 25% to 35% in the top ten. The sample was peripheral blood, taken from a patient treated with radiotherapy plus ipilimumab. These receptors were taken from a human donor with non-small cell lung cancer whose response to radiotherapy plus ipilimumab could not be evaluated. CDR3s include the opening cysteine and the closing phenylalanine or tryptophan. The order of the fields is J gene, V gene, D gene, CDR3 DNA, CDR3 protein. D genes are given only for firm matches.

TRBJ2-2,TRBV5-4,.,TGTGCCAGCACGAACGGACTTCTCACCGGGGAGCTGTTTTTT,CASTNGLLTGELFF
TRBJ2-7,TRBV7-2,TRBD2,TGTGCCAGCAGCCCAGCCCCAGGAGCGGGAGGGAGCTCCTACGAGCAGTACTTC,CASSPAPGAGGSSYEQYF
TRBJ1-5,TRBV6-1,TRBD1,TGTGCCAGCAGTATTGGGACAGGCAATCAGCCCCAGCATTTT,CASSIGTGNQPQHF
TRBJ2-7,TRBV29-1,.,TGCAGCGTTGGCGGGCATAGCGGAGGGAGCTCCTACGAGCAGTACTTC,CSVGGHSGGSSYEQYF
TRBJ1-1,TRBV19,TRBD1,TGTGCCAGCAAGACCGGGACAGGGGAGACTGAAGCTTTCTTT,CASKTGTGETEAFF
TRBJ2-1,TRBV9,TRBD1,TGTGCCAGCAGCGCGGCGGGACAGGGGACGAATGAGCAGTTCTTC,CASSAAGQGTNEQFF
TRBJ2-6,TRBV5-1,.,TGCGCCAGCAGCTTCGGTTCCGGAGGAGGGGCCAACGTCCTGACTTTC,CASSFGSGGGANVLTF
TRBJ2-5,TRBV13,TRBD1,TGTGCCAGCAGCTTAAGGGGACAGGGGGCGGGAGAGACCCAGTACTTC,CASSLRGQGAGETQYF
TRBJ2-7,TRBV9,.,TGTGCCAGCAGCCCTCCAGGACAGAGGGGGATCGAGCAGTACTTC,CASSPPGQRGIEQYF
TRBJ1-5,TRBV10-3,.,TGTGCCAGCCAACCCCTTCCGAGCCGTCCCCAGCATTTT,CASQPLPSRPQHF
TRBJ2-1,TRBV29-1,.,TGCAGCGTTTTTTCGCGGGACAGTAGGGTCAATGAGCAGTTCTTC,CSVFSRDSRVNEQFF
TRBJ1-2,TRBV5-6,TRBD1,TGTGCCAGCAGCTTGGGGGGACAGGGAACCTATGGCTACACCTTC,CASSLGGQGTYGYTF